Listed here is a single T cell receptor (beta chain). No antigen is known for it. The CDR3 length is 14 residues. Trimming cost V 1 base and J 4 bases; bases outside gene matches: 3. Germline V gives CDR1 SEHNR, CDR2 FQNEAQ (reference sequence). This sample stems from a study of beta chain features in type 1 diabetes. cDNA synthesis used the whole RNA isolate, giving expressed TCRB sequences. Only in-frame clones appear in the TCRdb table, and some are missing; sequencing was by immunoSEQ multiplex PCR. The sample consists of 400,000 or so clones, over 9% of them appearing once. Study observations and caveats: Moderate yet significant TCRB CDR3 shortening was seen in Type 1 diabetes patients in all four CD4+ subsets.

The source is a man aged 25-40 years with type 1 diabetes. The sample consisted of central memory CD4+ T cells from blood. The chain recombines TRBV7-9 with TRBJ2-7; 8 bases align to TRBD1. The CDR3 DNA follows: TGTGCCAGCAGCTTAGGTAACAGGGGGTACGAGCAGTACTTC. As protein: CASSLGNRGYEQYF. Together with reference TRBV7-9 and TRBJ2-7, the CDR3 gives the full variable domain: DTGVSQNPRHKITKRGQNVTFRCDPISEHNRLYWYRQTLGQGPEFLTYFQNEAQLEKSRLLSDRFSAERPKGSFSTLEIQRTEQGDSAMYLCASSLGNRGYEQYFGPGTRLTVT.